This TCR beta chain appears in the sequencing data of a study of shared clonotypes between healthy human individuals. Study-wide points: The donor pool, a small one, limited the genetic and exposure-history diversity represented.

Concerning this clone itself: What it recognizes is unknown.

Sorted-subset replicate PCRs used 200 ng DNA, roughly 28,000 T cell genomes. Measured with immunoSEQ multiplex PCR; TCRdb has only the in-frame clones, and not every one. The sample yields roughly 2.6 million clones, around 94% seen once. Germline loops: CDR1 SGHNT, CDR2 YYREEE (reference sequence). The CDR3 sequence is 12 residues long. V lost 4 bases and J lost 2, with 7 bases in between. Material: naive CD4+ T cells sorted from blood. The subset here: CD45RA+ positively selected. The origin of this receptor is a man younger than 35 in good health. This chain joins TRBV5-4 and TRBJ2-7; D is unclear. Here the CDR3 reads CASSIDTYEQYF. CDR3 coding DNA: TGTGCCAGCAGCATAGACACCTACGAGCAGTACTTC.